This T cell receptor (beta chain) was found in a study of blood T cell repertoires in COVID-19. Generated by immunoSEQ multiplex PCR, the TCRdb table keeps only in-frame clones and is missing some. The table lists 300,000 to 350,000 clones, approximately 90% of them singletons. The germline V gene has CDR1 SGDLS and CDR2 YYNGEE. The CDR3 is 14 amino acids. Trimming stripped 3 bases from V and 3 bases from J, with 10 bases between. The sample consisted of peripheral blood. This TCR was sampled from a woman under 30 who had recovered from COVID-19. The rearrangement joins TRBV9 to TRBJ1-3; D is unclear. CDR3 protein: CASSGGERGNTIYF. CDR3 in DNA: TGTGCCAGCAGCGGCGGGGAGCGTGGAAACACCATATATTTT.